Below, 32 T cell receptor beta chains from the same sample are listed, as sequenced in a study of identical twins. TCRdb used MiXCR to reprocess the 5' RACE reads, holding one entry per CDR3 protein. The top ten clones hold roughly 2.8% of a sample with about 470,000 distinct CDR3 sequences, approximately 24% of them seen once. These data also formed part of another study, on T cells expressing NK-cell markers.

Sequencing input: CD4+ T cells sorted from blood. Receptors originate from a young woman in good health.

The V gene is TRBV18, the J gene TRBJ1-6, with 7 bases identical to TRBD1. Per the germline V gene, CDR1 is KGHSH and CDR2 is LQKENI. The CDR3 length is 16 residues. V shed 3 bases, J shed 10 bases, and the junction held 12 bases outside the gene matches. The CDR3 bases are TGTGCCAGCTCACCCCAAGGGGGCGGTGAAGGGTCACCCCTCCACTTT. Its translation is CASSPQGGGEGSPLHF. Filled out from reference TRBV18 and TRBJ1-6, the complete variable domain reads NAGVMQNPRHLVRRRGQEARLRCSPMKGHSHVYWYRQLPEEGLKFMVYLQKENIIDESGMPKERFSAEFPKEGPSILRIQQVVRGDSAAYFCASSPQGGGEGSPLHFGNGTRLTVT.

There are a few counts of this clonotype. This chain joins TRBV11-3 and TRBJ2-2, with 7 bases fitting TRBD2. The V gene's germline CDR1 is SGHNT and CDR2 YENEEA. The CDR3 covers 15 residues. The trim removed 3 bases at V and 2 bases at J, leaving 3 bases unmatched. The CDR3 region has the DNA TGTGCCAGCAGCTTTCCTAGCGGAAACACCGGGGAGCTGTTTTTT. Translated: CASSFPSGNTGELFF.

The gene calls are TRBV7-2 and TRBJ2-7; D gene ambiguous. Between the trimmed V and J ends, which lost 3 bases and 2 bases, there was a span of 8 bases. Per the germline V gene, CDR1 is SGHTA and CDR2 is FQGNSA. This CDR3 comprises 13 residues. CDR3 sequence (DNA): TGTGCCAGCAGCTTGTATAACCCCTACGAGCAGTACTTC. It yields the protein CASSLYNPYEQYF. Full variable domain (remainder filled in from reference TRBV7-2 and TRBJ2-7): GAGVSQSPSNKVTEKGKDVELRCDPISGHTALYWYRQSLGQGLEFLIYFQGNSAPDKSGLPSDRFSAERTGGSVSTLTIQRTQQEDSAVYLCASSLYNPYEQYFGPGTRLTVT.

This sequence joins TRBV10-2 and TRBJ2-2; 10 bases are shared with TRBD1. Trimming removed 7 bases from V and 5 bases from J; junction bases left unmatched: 4. The germline V gene encodes CDR1 WSHSY and CDR2 SAAADI. The CDR3 totals 14 residues. CDR3 amino acids: CASKGTGVTGELFF. The CDR3 DNA is TGCGCCAGCAAAGGGACAGGGGTAACCGGGGAGCTGTTTTTT.

The CDR3 loop is CSVLGTSTVETQYF. CDR3 bases: TGCAGCGTACTTGGGACTAGCACGGTTGAGACCCAGTACTTC. The V gene is TRBV29-1, the J gene TRBJ2-5; 9 nucleotides match TRBD2. The CDR3 spans 14 residues. J gave up 5 bases and V 6 bases, and 10 bases lay outside the gene matches. Germline CDR1 is SQVTM and CDR2 is ANQGSEA.

The rearrangement joins TRBV5-1 to TRBJ2-3, with D perhaps matching TRBD1 or TRBD2 (6 bases each). Per germline, CDR1 SGHRS and CDR2 YFSETQ. The ends were cut back, 4 bases at V and 0 bases at J, with 15 bases in the middle. The CDR3 runs to 16 residues. This chain's CDR3 is CASSGVWGASTDTQYF. The CDR3, as DNA: TGCGCCAGCAGCGGGGTATGGGGGGCTAGCACAGATACGCAGTATTTT.

The rearrangement uses TRBV11-2 and TRBJ2-5; D is ambiguous. Per the germline V gene, CDR1 is SGHAT and CDR2 is FQNNGV. V lost 3 bases and J lost 13, with 12 bases in between. The CDR3 has 11 amino acids. CDR3 amino acids: CASSFHQTWYF. The CDR3, as DNA: TGTGCCAGCAGCTTCCACCAAACCTGGTACTTC.

There are a few counts of this clonotype. The V call is TRBV20-1, the J call TRBJ2-1, with 9 bases lining up with TRBD2. V lost 3 bases and J lost 5; bases outside the gene matches: 8. Germline CDR1 is DFQATT and CDR2 is SNEGSKA (reference sequence). This CDR3 is 15 amino acids long. The CDR3 region is CSASIAGGSNNEQFF. In nucleotides, the CDR3 is TGCAGTGCTAGTATCGCGGGGGGGTCTAACAATGAGCAGTTCTTC.

This clonotype has only a few counts. J is TRBJ1-4 and V is TRBV6-5; D is unclear. The CDR3 length is 12 residues. Trimming took 8 bases from V and 5 from J, leaving 9 bases between them. The germline V gene has CDR1 MNHEY and CDR2 SVGAGI. The CDR3 region has the DNA TGTGCCAGCGCGTCGAGAAATGAAAAACTGTTTTTT. It translates to CASASRNEKLFF.

The chain has TRBV3-1 and TRBJ2-1; D may correspond to TRBD1 or TRBD2 (5 bases each). V shed 2 bases and J shed 5 bases, with 19 bases lying between them. CDR3 length equals 17 residues. In germline, CDR1 is LGHDT, CDR2 YNNKEL (reference sequence). The CDR3 DNA follows: TGTGCCAGCAGCCAAATTTTCTCCGGGGCGCTCGACAATGAGCAGTTCTTC. This codes for CASSQIFSGALDNEQFF.

This clonotype was seen a few times. The V call is TRBV6-1, the J call TRBJ1-2; D is unresolved. CDR1 and CDR2 (germline): MNHNS, SASEGT. This CDR3 has 14 amino acids. The V end lost 3 bases, the J end lost 8 bases, and 16 bases lay between the germline ends. In DNA form, the CDR3 reads TGTGCCAGCAGTGAGAGCGGACGCGGGATCGGCTACACCTTC. This encodes CASSESGRGIGYTF.

In this sample, this clonotype turned up once. The chain carries TRBV2 and TRBJ1-2; D is uncertain. The CDR3 totals 15 residues. Trimming pared 7 bases from V and 8 bases from J, leaving 23 bases between. Germline V CDR1 and CDR2: SNHLY, FYNNEI. CDR3 loop: CASISSGWGKGGYTF. The CDR3 DNA reads TGTGCCAGCATCTCATCGGGGTGGGGTAAGGGCGGCTACACCTTC.

There are a few counts of this clonotype. The rearrangement joins TRBV20-1 to TRBJ2-5; 9 bases match TRBD2. Losses at the gene ends were 6 bases for V and 1 base for J; bases not matched to a gene: 12. CDR1 is DFQATT, CDR2 SNEGSKA, per germline (reference sequence). CDR3 length equals 16 residues. Here the CDR3 DNA reads TGCAGTGCCTTGTCCGGACTAGCGAGTCTCCAAGAGACCCAGTACTTC. Protein sequence: CSALSGLASLQETQYF.

This clonotype was found a few times. The J gene is TRBJ2-5, the V gene TRBV5-1; maybe TRBD1 (5 bases). Germline-derived CDR1 and CDR2 are SGHRS and YFSETQ. CDR3 length equals 14 residues. Trimming cost V 3 bases and J 0 bases, with 9 bases left between them. The CDR3 bases are TGCGCCAGCAGCTCCCAGACAGACCAAGAGACCCAGTACTTC. Protein: CASSSQTDQETQYF.

The genes are TRBV24-1 and TRBJ2-1; D tentatively fits TRBD1 or TRBD2 (6 bases each). V shed 2 bases and J shed 8 bases, with 15 bases lying between them. Germline values: CDR1 KGHDR, CDR2 SFDVKD. The CDR3 length is 15 residues. This CDR3 is CATSDSTTGAYEQFF. In DNA, the CDR3 is TGTGCCACCAGTGATTCGACGACGGGGGCCTATGAGCAGTTCTTC.

V and J are TRBV6-5 and TRBJ2-7; D is possibly TRBD1 or TRBD2 (6 bases each). The ends were cut back, 0 bases at V and 7 bases at J, with 13 bases in the middle. The CDR3 extends over 14 amino acids. Germline CDR1 MNHEY, CDR2 SVGAGI. The CDR3, as DNA: TGTGCCAGCAGTTACTCGTGGGGGGCTCGGGAGCAGTACTTC. This gives the protein CASSYSWGAREQYF.

This clonotype has only a few counts. J is TRBJ2-1 and V is TRBV20-1, with TRBD2 matching over 8 bases. CDR3 length: 16 residues. The ends lost 0 bases at V and 6 bases at J; junction bases unmatched: 10. From germline, CDR1 is DFQATT and CDR2 SNEGSKA (reference sequence). CDR3 nucleotides: TGCAGTGCTAGAGATCTGGGGCGGGAGGCCGTCAATGAGCAGTTCTTC. Its translation: CSARDLGREAVNEQFF.

The V call is TRBV6-5, the J call TRBJ2-4; D may be TRBD2 (6 bases). CDR3 length: 16 residues. Trimming removed 0 bases at V and 0 bases at J, with 9 bases between. The germline gives CDR1 MNHEY, CDR2 SVGAGI. The CDR3 loop reads CASSYSTRGAKNIQYF. The CDR3 DNA sequence: TGTGCCAGCAGTTACTCGACGCGGGGAGCCAAAAACATTCAGTACTTC.

The chain carries TRBV12-3 or TRBV12-4 and TRBJ2-2; 12 bases agree with TRBD2. The CDR3 has 17 residues. J gave up 5 bases and V 6 bases, and 10 bases lay outside the gene matches. The CDR3 DNA reads as TGTGCCAGCAGGCATCGACTAGCGGGAGCCTCAACCGGGGAGCTGTTTTTT. Translating it yields CASRHRLAGASTGELFF.

This chain connects TRBV25-1 to TRBJ2-3; a possible D gene is TRBD2 (5 bases). This CDR3 is 17 amino acids long. Between the trimmed V and J ends, which lost 6 bases and 4 bases, there was a span of 23 bases. Per germline, CDR1 MGHDK and CDR2 SYGVNS. CDR3 sequence: CASSPAVGRREADTQYF. The CDR3 DNA sequence: TGTGCCAGCAGCCCAGCGGTAGGACGCCGAGAAGCAGATACGCAGTATTTT.

This rearrangement joins TRBV4-3 to TRBJ2-1; D remains unclear. Germline loops: CDR1 LGHNA, CDR2 YSLEER. Trimming removed 0 bases from V and 2 bases from J, with 14 bases in between. The length of the CDR3 is 17 residues. The CDR3 sequence: CASSQERRLRTYNEQFF. Here the CDR3 DNA reads TGCGCCAGCAGCCAAGAAAGGAGACTTCGAACCTACAATGAGCAGTTCTTC.

This clonotype was detected only a few times. The chain employs TRBV20-1 and TRBJ2-1; 7 bases are shared with TRBD2. The CDR3 is 14 amino acids. The ends lost 5 bases at V and 7 bases at J; junction bases unmatched: 11. Germline V CDR1 and CDR2: DFQATT, SNEGSKA (reference sequence). CDR3 loop: CSARRLAPLNEQFF. CDR3 DNA: TGCAGTGCTCGCCGACTAGCACCCTTAAATGAGCAGTTCTTC.

The V gene is TRBV21-1, the J gene TRBJ2-3; the table names TRBD1, a call not compared with the DNA. TRBV21-1 constitutes a pseudogene. This CDR3 is 16 amino acids long. The CDR3 spells CASSNQTGQGTDTQYF. As DNA, the CDR3 is TGTGCCAGCAGCAATCAAACGGGACAGGGAACAGATACGCAGTATTTT.

The rearrangement uses TRBV20-1 and TRBJ2-3; D is possibly TRBD2 (5 bases). The CDR3 sequence is 15 residues long. Trimming removed 2 bases from V and 0 bases from J, with 12 bases in between. CDR1 and CDR2 (germline): DFQATT, SNEGSKA (reference sequence). CDR3 sequence reads: CSARRADESTDTQYF. The CDR3 coding sequence is TGCAGTGCTAGAAGAGCGGACGAAAGCACAGATACGCAGTATTTT.

The genes are TRBV5-1 and TRBJ2-3; D uncertain. The V gene's germline CDR1 is SGHRS and CDR2 YFSETQ. V was shortened by 2 bases and J by 2 bases, with 6 bases between the two germline ends. This CDR3 region has 13 residues. The chain's CDR3 is CASSLPNTDTQYF. As DNA, the CDR3 is TGCGCCAGCAGCTTACCCAACACAGATACGCAGTATTTT.

This clonotype was counted a few times. The chain has TRBV20-1 and TRBJ2-1; 7 bases align to TRBD1. V dropped 2 bases and J dropped 8; count of bases not matched to a gene: 6. The CDR3 has 13 amino acids. Per the germline V gene, CDR1 is DFQATT and CDR2 is SNEGSKA (reference sequence). CDR3 protein: CSARKTGQDEQFF. The CDR3 DNA is TGCAGTGCTAGAAAAACAGGACAGGATGAGCAGTTCTTC.

This sequence joins TRBV7-9 and TRBJ2-7, with D possibly being TRBD2 (5 bases). The CDR3 runs to 12 residues. Germline CDR1 reads SEHNR; CDR2 reads FQNEAQ (reference sequence). Deletions cut 3 bases from V and 9 bases from J, with 12 bases between. The CDR3, as DNA: TGTGCCAGCAGCTTGGGCCCGGCGGGGCAGTACTTC. Its protein is CASSLGPAGQYF.

This chain links TRBV5-1 with TRBJ2-1, with D uncertain. Per germline, CDR1 SGHRS and CDR2 YFSETQ. The germline V and J ends were trimmed by 6 bases and 5 bases, with 12 bases remaining between them. The CDR3 is made up of 13 amino acids. This CDR3 reads CASISGRDNEQFF. The CDR3 region has the DNA TGCGCCAGCATTTCCGGACGGGACAATGAGCAGTTCTTC.

V gene TRBV12-3 or TRBV12-4 combines with J gene TRBJ1-5; a possible D gene is TRBD1 (5 bases). CDR3 length equals 13 residues. The V end was cut by 6 bases, the J end by 5 bases, with 11 bases between. CDR3 in amino acids: CASRGDADQPQHF. In DNA form, the CDR3 reads TGTGCCAGCAGGGGGGACGCAGATCAGCCCCAGCATTTT.

This clonotype has a handful of counts. V and J are TRBV6-2 or TRBV6-3 and TRBJ1-2, with D possibly matching TRBD1 (5 bases). V was trimmed by 6 bases and J by 4 bases, leaving 15 bases between them. Per germline, CDR1 MNHEY and CDR2 SVGEGT. The CDR3 is 14 amino acids. In nucleotides, the CDR3 is TGTGCCAGCAGGGGGACCGGGCACCTCTATGGCTACACCTTC. Encoded protein: CASRGTGHLYGYTF.

This clonotype was observed many times. The chain employs TRBV5-1 and TRBJ2-1, with TRBD2 matching over 7 bases. The CDR3 is 16 residues long. V lost 3 bases and J lost 2; bases outside the gene matches: 8. Germline lookup yields CDR1 SGHRS and CDR2 YFSETQ. The CDR3 loop is CASSSQTGTTYNEQFF. CDR3 sequence (DNA): TGCGCCAGCAGCTCTCAAACCGGGACTACCTACAATGAGCAGTTCTTC. Using reference TRBV5-1 and TRBJ2-1 for the parts outside the CDR3, the full variable domain is KAGVTQTPRYLIKTRGQQVTLSCSPISGHRSVSWYQQTPGQGLQFLFEYFSETQRNKGNFPGRFSGRQFSNSRSEMNVSTLELGDSALYLCASSSQTGTTYNEQFFGPGTRLTVL.

In its sample, this clonotype was seen a few times. The V call is TRBV20-1, the J call TRBJ2-1; no clear D. Looked up from germline, CDR1 is DFQATT and CDR2 is SNEGSKA (reference sequence). CDR3 size: 16 residues. Trimming shortened V by 3 bases and J by 1 base, and 16 bases separated the two germline ends. The DNA of the CDR3 is TGCAGTGCTAGGCCCCAGCGAGATATATCCTACAATGAGCAGTTCTTC. Protein product: CSARPQRDISYNEQFF.